This TCR beta chain was profiled in a study of blood T cell repertoires in COVID-19. Overall study: Some COVID-19 samples were acute and others convalescent; all came from the United States, Italy and Spain.

In the original analysis: Estimation of nucleated cell counts relied on the amplification of reference gene primers. Generated by immunoSEQ multiplex PCR, the TCRdb table keeps only in-frame clones and is missing some. V and J calls and clone size are as listed in that table; D and trimming were resolved from the DNA. The sample has roughly 60,000 clones, roughly 86% seen once. The V and J ends lost 7 bases and 5 bases respectively, with 12 bases between them. This CDR3 has 12 residues. Germline CDR1 is SGDLS and CDR2 is YYNGEE. The genes are TRBV9 and TRBJ2-5, with a tentative D call TRBD1 (6 bases). This TCR was sampled from a human donor with active COVID-19. The donor label of this sample is uncertain. The sequenced sample consisted of peripheral blood. This chain's CDR3 is CASLPGAETQYF. CDR3 sequence (DNA): TGTGCCAGCCTACCAGGGGCGGAGACCCAGTACTTC.